Each of the 26 T cell receptor beta chains below was sequenced from the same sample in a study of metastatic and nonmetastatic thyroid tumors. Every patient was untreated before thyroid surgery. TCRdb reprocessed the PCR reads using MiXCR. The sample lists tens of thousands of clones, 12% occurring once. The source material was blood. Receptor source: a female donor with papillary thyroid cancer or a benign thyroid nodule (not recorded which). Some clones in this sample may be carry-over from other donors' samples.

This clone was counted ten times or more. In nucleotides, the CDR3 is TGTGCCAGCAGTCAAGACATGACCTACGAGCAGTACTTC. Translating it yields CASSQDMTYEQYF. The chain links TRBV6-1 to TRBJ2-7; D unresolved. The CDR3 spans 13 residues. Germline V CDR1 and CDR2: MNHNS, SASEGT. The V end was cut by 5 bases, the J end by 2 bases, with 10 bases between.

The rearrangement uses TRBV30 and TRBJ2-3; either TRBD1 or TRBD2 may fit D (7 bases each). Trimming left V 2 bases short and J 1 base short, with 10 bases between. The length of the CDR3 is 14 residues. CDR1 and CDR2 from the germline V gene are GTSNPN and SVGIG (reference sequence). The CDR3: CAWSQGGGTDTQYF. In nucleotides, the CDR3 is TGTGCCTGGAGTCAGGGGGGGGGCACAGATACGCAGTATTTT.

The table lists this clone with many counts. The chain couples TRBV27 to TRBJ2-7; TRBD1 aligns across 8 bases. The CDR3 runs to 14 residues. The germline V gene encodes CDR1 MNHEY and CDR2 SMNVEV (reference sequence). J was trimmed by 5 bases and V by 4 bases; bases with no gene match: 7. CDR3 in amino acids: CASSSFGQGHEQYF. Here the CDR3 DNA reads TGTGCCAGCAGTTCCTTCGGACAGGGCCACGAGCAGTACTTC.

This clone has ten or more counts. The V call is TRBV27, the J call TRBJ1-1; 7 bases are a match to TRBD1. The V gene's germline CDR1 is MNHEY and CDR2 SMNVEV (reference sequence). This CDR3 is 16 amino acids long. The V gene end was trimmed by 2 bases and the J gene end by 5 bases; junction bases not matched to a gene: 11. Written as DNA, the CDR3 is TGTGCCAGCAGTTTAGAAAACGAGGGGGCAGGAACTGAAGCTTTCTTT. Protein sequence: CASSLENEGAGTEAFF.

The gene calls are TRBV20-1 and TRBJ1-2, with a possible D match to TRBD1 (5 bases). V gave up 5 bases and J gave up 10 bases, with 26 bases separating them. CDR1 is DFQATT and CDR2 is SNEGSKA in the germline V gene (reference sequence). CDR3 size: 15 residues. The CDR3 DNA follows: TGCAGTGCTGTCCCCATGGACAAGGCCACGTATTTCTACACCTTC. Translating gives CSAVPMDKATYFYTF.

This clone was detected ten times or more. The rearrangement joins TRBV28 to TRBJ2-6, with 8 positions matching TRBD2. Trimming cost V 4 bases and J 0 bases; bases outside gene matches: 8. The CDR3 has 18 amino acids. CDR1 and CDR2 (germline): MDHEN, SYDVKM. The chain's CDR3 is CASSSILAESSGANVLTF. The CDR3 DNA reads TGTGCCAGCAGTTCAATACTAGCGGAAAGCTCTGGGGCCAACGTCCTGACTTTC.

This clone was seen repeatedly, ten times or more. The chain combines TRBV27 with TRBJ2-7; TRBD1 is a possible D gene (6 bases). Trimming pared 6 bases from V and 2 bases from J, leaving 17 bases between. The germline V gene encodes CDR1 MNHEY and CDR2 SMNVEV (reference sequence). This CDR3 contains 15 residues. The CDR3 protein is CASRSWDKTPYEQYF. In DNA form, the CDR3 reads TGTGCCAGCAGAAGCTGGGACAAAACTCCCTACGAGCAGTACTTC.

This clone showed up many times. This chain links TRBV20-1 with TRBJ2-7, with TRBD2 matching 9 bases. V trimming: 0 bases; J trimming: 2 bases; junction bases outside the gene matches: 11. CDR3 length: 17 amino acids. Per germline, CDR1 DFQATT and CDR2 SNEGSKA (reference sequence). CDR3 region: CSARDLGLAGITYEQYF. CDR3 sequence (DNA): TGCAGTGCTAGAGATCTAGGGCTAGCGGGAATAACCTACGAGCAGTACTTC.

V and J are TRBV7-3 and TRBJ2-2; no reliable D call. The CDR3 has 13 residues. Trimming cost V 7 bases and J 6 bases, with 12 bases left between them. Germline CDR1 and CDR2: SGHTA and FQGTGA. The CDR3 sequence is CASIACGSGELFF. The CDR3 DNA sequence: TGTGCCAGCATCGCCTGTGGGTCCGGGGAGCTGTTTTTT.

This clone was recorded at least ten times. The chain links TRBV11-1 to TRBJ1-2; D is possibly TRBD1 (6 bases). Germline V gene sequence: CDR1 SGHAT, CDR2 FQDESV (reference sequence). Trimming shortened V by 5 bases and J by 2 bases, and 21 bases separated the two germline ends. The CDR3 is 17 amino acids. CDR3 bases: TGTGCCAGCAGCCCTCTCTCGGGGGGGCACTTCAACTATGGCTACACCTTC. Protein sequence: CASSPLSGGHFNYGYTF.

This clone showed up many times. The chain uses TRBV19 and TRBJ2-1, with 7 bases lining up with TRBD2. Looked up from germline, CDR1 is LNHDA and CDR2 is SQIVND (reference sequence). The V gene end was trimmed by 8 bases and the J gene end by 0 bases; junction bases not matched to a gene: 4. This CDR3 contains 14 residues. The CDR3 is CASGLADSYNEQFF. CDR3 coding DNA: TGTGCCAGTGGCCTAGCGGACTCCTACAATGAGCAGTTCTTC.

Many counts were recorded for this clone. The genes are TRBV5-1 and TRBJ2-5, with TRBD1 identical over 7 bases. Trimming removed 4 bases from V and 5 bases from J; junction bases left unmatched: 11. CDR1 SGHRS and CDR2 YFSETQ come from the germline V gene. The CDR3 runs to 15 residues. CDR3 amino acids: CASSPAEGAGETQYF. As DNA, the CDR3 is TGCGCCAGCAGCCCAGCTGAGGGGGCCGGCGAGACCCAGTACTTC.

The chain joins TRBV11-2 to TRBJ2-2; TRBD1 agrees at 7 bases. The CDR3 is 17 amino acids. The V gene's germline CDR1 is SGHAT and CDR2 FQNNGV. Unmatched junction bases numbered 13, after V lost 5 bases and J lost 4 bases. The CDR3, as DNA: TGTGCCAGCAGCCGCAGCCGGGGACAGCGAGCCACCGGGGAGCTGTTTTTT. Residues: CASSRSRGQRATGELFF.

In its sample, this clone was seen many times. The V gene is TRBV6-1, the J gene TRBJ2-3, with 13 bases fitting TRBD2. The CDR3 has 15 amino acids. V trimming: 1 base; J trimming: 5 bases; junction bases outside the gene matches: 0. In germline, CDR1 is MNHNS, CDR2 SASEGT. CDR3 DNA sequence: TGTGCCAGCAGTGAAGGACTAGCGGGAGGAGATACGCAGTATTTT. This translates into CASSEGLAGGDTQYF.

In regard to this clone: This may arise from a read error, as a much more abundant clone is one base away. The chain recombines TRBV7-6 with TRBJ2-5; TRBD2 agrees at 8 bases. Germline V gene lookup returns CDR1 SGHVS and CDR2 FNYEAQ. CDR3 length: 14 residues. The ends lost 6 bases at V and 4 bases at J; junction bases unmatched: 7. Here the CDR3 reads CASSLIGRGETQYF. The DNA of the CDR3 is TGTGCCAGCAGTTTGATCGGGAGGGGAGAGACCCAGTACTTC.

This clone was observed at least ten times. The CDR3, as DNA: TGCAGTGCTAAATGGCCGGGACTACCCTACAATGAGCAGTTCTTC. Its translation: CSAKWPGLPYNEQFF. This chain joins TRBV20-1 and TRBJ2-1; 7 bases match TRBD2. The trim removed 4 bases at V and 2 bases at J, leaving 8 bases unmatched. From germline, CDR1 is DFQATT and CDR2 SNEGSKA (reference sequence). The CDR3 length is 15 residues.

The J gene is TRBJ2-7, the V gene TRBV28; TRBD2 agrees at 14 bases. The CDR3 spans 15 residues. The germline CDR1 and CDR2 sequences are MDHEN and SYDVKM. V lost 6 bases to trimming and J lost 7 bases; unmatched junction nucleotides: 8. The CDR3 DNA follows: TGTGCCAGCAGCCTATCCGGGACTAGCGGGAGTGAGCAGTACTTC. Amino acids: CASSLSGTSGSEQYF. The full variable domain, its missing parts supplied by reference TRBV28 and TRBJ2-7, is DVKVTQSSRYLVKRTGEKVFLECVQDMDHENMFWYRQDPGLGLRLIYFSYDVKMKEKGDIPEGYSVSREKKERFSLILESASTNQTSMYLCASSLSGTSGSEQYFGPGTRLTVT.

This clone has at least ten counts. The sample carries other DNA sequences with the same CDR3. This chain joins TRBV6-4 and TRBJ1-4, with unresolved D. V dropped 5 bases and J dropped 7 bases, with 11 bases sitting between them. Germline loops: CDR1 MRHNA, CDR2 SNTAGT. The CDR3 spans 13 residues. The CDR3 bases are TGTGCCAGCAGTCAGGAGGGCGGTGAAAAACTGTTTTTT. It codes for CASSQEGGEKLFF.

This clone was seen repeatedly, ten times or more. This rearrangement joins TRBV7-3 to TRBJ2-3; D remains ambiguous. V was trimmed by 0 bases and J by 0 bases, leaving 4 bases between them. The CDR3 totals 14 residues. Germline V gene lookup returns CDR1 SGHTA and CDR2 FQGTGA. In DNA, the CDR3 is TGTGCCAGCAGCTTAACGTCGAGCACAGATACGCAGTATTTT. Encoded protein: CASSLTSSTDTQYF.

This clone came up many times. CDR3 sequence reads: CSAGGGFGGYTF. The CDR3 region has the DNA TGCAGTGCTGGGGGGGGGTTCGGTGGCTACACCTTC. This chain joins TRBV20-1 and TRBJ1-2, with a possible D match to TRBD1 (5 bases). This CDR3 is 12 amino acids long. Looked up from germline, CDR1 is DFQATT and CDR2 is SNEGSKA (reference sequence). V lost 5 bases, J lost 7 bases, and 14 bases lay in between.

In its sample, this clone was seen many times. The chain recombines TRBV5-4 with TRBJ2-1; the match to TRBD2 covers 10 bases. The germline V gene encodes CDR1 SGHNT and CDR2 YYREEE (reference sequence). The CDR3 sequence is 12 residues long. V lost 9 bases to trimming and J lost 5 bases; unmatched junction nucleotides: 2. CDR3 sequence reads: CATGLADNEQFF. DNA of the CDR3: TGTGCCACCGGACTAGCGGACAATGAGCAGTTCTTC.

This clone appeared a few times. A much larger clone lies one base from this, so it may be a read error. The same CDR3 also results from other DNA sequences found in this sample. V is TRBV6-1 and J is TRBJ2-3; 9 bases fit TRBD2. Trimming removed 6 bases from V and 6 bases from J; junction bases left unmatched: 10. The CDR3 length is 15 residues. Germline loops: CDR1 MNHNS, CDR2 SASEGT. This CDR3 is CASSRLAELSDTQYF. CDR3 DNA sequence: TGTGCCAGCAGCCGACTAGCGGAATTATCTGATACGCAGTATTTT.

This clone was seen a single time. This sequence may be a read error, since a much larger clone differs from it by one base. This rearrangement joins TRBV9 to TRBJ2-5; D might be TRBD1 (7 bases). Per germline, CDR1 SGDLS and CDR2 YYNGEE. V gave up 0 bases and J gave up 5 bases, with 11 bases separating them. The CDR3 loop spans 14 amino acids. The chain's CDR3 is CASSVGSGGETQYF. CDR3 in DNA: TGTGCCAGCAGCGTAGGATCAGGGGGGGAGACCCAGTACTTC.

At least ten counts were recorded for this clone. The rearrangement links TRBV7-2 to TRBJ1-1; 12 bases match TRBD1. The V gene's germline CDR1 is SGHTA and CDR2 FQGNSA. J was trimmed by 4 bases and V by 5 bases; bases with no gene match: 5. The CDR3 length is 15 residues. The CDR3 spells CASSGGTGGLTEAFF. The DNA for the CDR3 is TGTGCCAGCAGCGGGGGGACAGGGGGCCTCACTGAAGCTTTCTTT.

This chain uses TRBV6-5 with TRBJ1-1; D gene unclear. Per the germline V gene, CDR1 is MNHEY and CDR2 is SVGAGI. Trimming took off 3 bases at V and 4 bases at J, with 21 bases between the two ends. This CDR3 region has 17 residues. CDR3 DNA: TGTGCCAGCAGTTATAGGGTAGGGCACTCTCTGAGCACTGAAGCTTTCTTT. Amino acid sequence: CASSYRVGHSLSTEAFF.

In its sample, this clone was seen many times. The chain uses TRBV12-3 or TRBV12-4 and TRBJ1-6, with D unclear. V was shortened by 3 bases and J by 8 bases, with 5 bases between the two germline ends. The CDR3 has 12 residues. CDR3 DNA sequence: TGTGCCAGCAGTTTTCCGGATTCACCCCTCCACTTT. Translating gives CASSFPDSPLHF.